This T cell receptor beta chain was recovered during a study of beta chain features in type 1 diabetes. Per germline, CDR1 MDHEN and CDR2 SYDVKM. CDR3 size: 13 residues. V dropped 8 bases and J dropped 5 bases, with 15 bases sitting between them. The sample holds a few counts of this clone. The antigen is undetermined. Every isolated RNA sample was fully reverse transcribed, so sequencing captured expressed TCRB transcripts. The data were produced by immunoSEQ multiplex PCR, yet TCRdb's version contains in-frame clones alone and is incomplete. The data contain 150,000 to 190,000 clones, 10% of them seen just once; the ten biggest clones take up roughly 0.5%. Whole-study results and caveats: Moderate yet significant TCRB CDR3 shortening was seen in Type 1 diabetes patients in all four CD4+ subsets. VDJ junctions in type 1 diabetes patients carried more deletions and fewer insertions.

Markers CD45RO/CCR7/CD25/CD127/CD95/CD27 served to sort CD4+ naive, central memory, regulatory and stem cell-like memory cells. The source material was central memory CD4+ T cells from blood. V is TRBV28 and J is TRBJ2-5, with a possible D match to TRBD2 (6 bases). The sequence was obtained from a young man with type 1 diabetes. As DNA, the CDR3 is TGTGCCAGCTCTGGTGGGGGGTTGGAGACCCAGTACTTC. As protein: CASSGGGLETQYF.